Following are 8 T cell receptor beta chains from one sample sequenced in a study of cytomegalovirus exposure and HLA in healthy donors. Primers included in the PCR were 60 Vbeta and 13 Jbeta primers. Some clones are missing from TCRdb's copy, which holds only in-frame ones; the method was immunoSEQ multiplex PCR. The sample records some 100,000 clones, approximately 81% being singletons. The sample was PBMCs. These receptors all stem from a female donor in good health and CMV-seropositive.

The chain links TRBV4-2 to TRBJ2-1; a possible D gene is TRBD2 (5 bases). Germline V gives CDR1 LGHNA, CDR2 YNFKEQ. CDR3 length: 14 amino acids. The ends were cut back, 0 bases at V and 7 bases at J, with 10 bases in the middle. The CDR3 spells CASSQELALNEQFF. Written as DNA, the CDR3 is TGTGCCAGCAGCCAAGAGTTAGCGTTAAATGAGCAGTTCTTC.

The sample holds a few counts of this clone. V and J are TRBV7-8 and TRBJ1-2, with 8 positions matching TRBD1. CDR1 is SGHVS and CDR2 is FQNEAQ in the germline V gene. Losses at the gene ends were 1 base for V and 6 bases for J; bases not matched to a gene: 4. The CDR3 spans 14 residues. CDR3 region: CASSLVGRGHGYTF. The CDR3 bases are TGTGCCAGCAGCTTAGTAGGCAGGGGGCATGGCTACACCTTC. The entire variable domain, with the rest obtained from reference TRBV7-8 and TRBJ1-2, is as follows: GAGVSQSPRYKVAKRGQDVALRCDPISGHVSLFWYQQALGQGPEFLTYFQNEAQLDKSGLPSDRFFAERPEGSVSTLKIQRTQQEDSAVYLCASSLVGRGHGYTFGSGTRLTVV.

This sequence joins TRBV7-2 and TRBJ2-4; 14 nucleotides line up with TRBD2. Unmatched junction bases numbered 2, after V lost 1 base and J lost 0 bases. Germline CDR1 SGHTA, CDR2 FQGNSA. CDR3 length: 18 residues. This CDR3 reads CASSLGGTSGGAKNIQYF. The CDR3 nucleotides are TGTGCCAGCAGCTTAGGTGGGACTAGCGGGGGAGCCAAAAACATTCAGTACTTC. The full variable domain, its missing parts supplied by reference TRBV7-2 and TRBJ2-4, is GAGVSQSPSNKVTEKGKDVELRCDPISGHTALYWYRQSLGQGLEFLIYFQGNSAPDKSGLPSDRFSAERTGGSVSTLTIQRTQQEDSAVYLCASSLGGTSGGAKNIQYFGAGTRLSVL.

V and J are TRBV29-1 and TRBJ1-2, with D hard to call. Germline CDR1 is SQVTM and CDR2 is ANQGSEA. V dropped 3 bases and J dropped 4 bases, with 9 bases sitting between them. The length of the CDR3 is 12 residues. The chain's CDR3 is CSVDVGGYGYTF. The CDR3 nucleotides read TGCAGCGTTGACGTAGGCGGCTATGGCTACACCTTC. The variable domain in full, completed from reference TRBV29-1 and TRBJ1-2, reads SAVISQKPSRDICQRGTSLTIQCQVDSQVTMMFWYRQQPGQSLTLIATANQGSEATYESGFVIDKFPISRPNLTFSTLTVSNMSPEDSSIYLCSVDVGGYGYTFGSGTRLTVV.

The chain recombines TRBV7-9 with TRBJ2-1, with TRBD2 matching 9 bases. This CDR3 contains 15 residues. V lost 5 bases and J lost 8; bases outside the gene matches: 10. Looked up from germline, CDR1 is SEHNR and CDR2 is FQNEAQ (reference sequence). For the CDR3, the DNA is TGTGCCAGCAGCATTGGGCTAGCGGGGAATGATGAGCAGTTCTTC. Encoded protein: CASSIGLAGNDEQFF.

V usage is TRBV6-6 and J usage is TRBJ1-6, with TRBD1 as a possible D gene (5 bases). This CDR3 spans 15 amino acids. The V gene lost 0 bases and the J gene lost 10 bases, with 13 bases spanning the gap. Germline CDR1 is MNHNY and CDR2 is SVGAGI (reference sequence). The CDR3 is CASSYSGAMGSPLHF. CDR3 nucleotide sequence: TGTGCCAGCAGTTACTCAGGGGCGATGGGATCACCCCTCCACTTT.

The chain links TRBV5-1 to TRBJ2-3, with TRBD2 matching over 15 bases. CDR3 length equals 19 residues. CDR1 is SGHRS and CDR2 is YFSETQ in the germline V gene. V lost 5 bases and J lost 0; bases outside the gene matches: 10. CDR3 sequence: CASSSGLAGGQASTDTQYF. CDR3 in DNA: TGCGCCAGCAGTTCGGGACTAGCGGGGGGACAAGCTAGCACAGATACGCAGTATTTT.

This sequence joins TRBV10-3 and TRBJ2-7; 12 bases agree with TRBD2. J was trimmed by 4 bases and V by 0 bases; bases with no gene match: 4. The CDR3 extends over 16 amino acids. Germline assignment: CDR1 ENHRY and CDR2 SYGVKD. This chain's CDR3 is CAISESSGLAGYEQYF. CDR3 DNA sequence: TGTGCCATCAGTGAGTCCAGTGGACTAGCGGGATACGAGCAGTACTTC.